This entry features one T cell receptor (beta chain) sequence. Antigen: not known. Germline V gives CDR1 MNHEY, CDR2 SVGAGI. V was trimmed by 2 bases and J by 3 bases, leaving 5 bases between them. This CDR3 has 13 residues. PCR was performed using 60 Vbeta and 13 Jbeta primers. Profiled with immunoSEQ multiplex PCR; TCRdb holds only in-frame clones, not every one. The table shows more than 70,000 clones, with over 75% occurring only once. The data were obtained in a study of cytomegalovirus exposure and HLA in healthy donors. Points from the study as a whole: An analysis done earlier found most TCR beta V segments productive about 87% or about 30% of the time. Sequencing probably produced one cluster of sequence variants that were highly shared.

Sequencing was carried out using PBMCs. This clonotype originated in a boy younger than 18 in good health and CMV-seronegative. The chain joins TRBV6-5 to TRBJ2-1; a weak D match, TRBD1 (5 bases). The CDR3 DNA follows: TGTGCCAGCAGTTACGACAGCTACAATGAGCAGTTCTTC. This codes for CASSYDSYNEQFF.